This entry features one T cell receptor (beta chain) sequence. Its matching antigen is unknown. Possible read error: a much larger clone is one base away. The sample belongs to a study of blood T cells in healthy people across ages. Broader study findings: Both naive CD4+ cell counts and diversity were greater in long-lived donors than in aged donors.

The second PCR ran roughly 7 to 12 cycles with a sample-barcoded 5' primer and J-beta primers. The template-switch adaptor, which had 12 random nucleotides, put a tag on each cDNA molecule. TCRdb called the 5' RACE reads again in MiXCR, with one record for every CDR3 protein. The sample carries around 1.7 million distinct CDR3 sequences, approximately 28% recorded once. V was trimmed by 4 bases and J by 10 bases, leaving 18 bases between them. The CDR3 totals 14 residues. The V gene's germline CDR1 is SGHDT and CDR2 YYEEEE. The sequenced sample consisted of blood. The J gene is TRBJ2-1, the V gene TRBV5-6, with D hard to call. The origin of this receptor is a woman aged 30 to 39 in good health. CDR3 nucleotide sequence: TGTGCCAGCAGCAAACCCGGGTCCTCCTACGAGCAGTTCTTC. It translates to CASSKPGSSYEQFF.